Below, one T cell receptor (beta chain) is given with its context. The sample is drawn from a study of T cell responses to AZD1222 COVID-19 vaccine. Libraries were prepared by immunoSEQ multiplex PCR; TCRdb keeps only in-frame clonotypes and omits some of them. This table holds approximately 100,000 clones, roughly 92% found once. The CDR3 loop spans 12 amino acids. Trimming removed 3 bases from V and 6 bases from J, with 8 bases in between. The germline CDR1 and CDR2 sequences are SGHNT and YENEEA. The sequencing here drew on peripheral blood, taken on day 0 of AZD1222 vaccination. This clonotype was obtained from an adult in good health. The V call is TRBV11-3, the J call TRBJ1-1; no clear D gene. The CDR3 spells CASSFGWAEAFF. The DNA for the CDR3 is TGTGCCAGCAGCTTCGGATGGGCTGAAGCTTTCTTT. The full variable domain, rest sourced from reference TRBV11-3 and TRBJ1-1, is EAGVVQSPRYKIIEKKQPVAFWCNPISGHNTLYWYLQNLGQGPELLIRYENEEAVDDSQLPKDRFSAERLKGVDSTLKIQPAELGDSAVYLCASSFGWAEAFFGQGTRLTVV.